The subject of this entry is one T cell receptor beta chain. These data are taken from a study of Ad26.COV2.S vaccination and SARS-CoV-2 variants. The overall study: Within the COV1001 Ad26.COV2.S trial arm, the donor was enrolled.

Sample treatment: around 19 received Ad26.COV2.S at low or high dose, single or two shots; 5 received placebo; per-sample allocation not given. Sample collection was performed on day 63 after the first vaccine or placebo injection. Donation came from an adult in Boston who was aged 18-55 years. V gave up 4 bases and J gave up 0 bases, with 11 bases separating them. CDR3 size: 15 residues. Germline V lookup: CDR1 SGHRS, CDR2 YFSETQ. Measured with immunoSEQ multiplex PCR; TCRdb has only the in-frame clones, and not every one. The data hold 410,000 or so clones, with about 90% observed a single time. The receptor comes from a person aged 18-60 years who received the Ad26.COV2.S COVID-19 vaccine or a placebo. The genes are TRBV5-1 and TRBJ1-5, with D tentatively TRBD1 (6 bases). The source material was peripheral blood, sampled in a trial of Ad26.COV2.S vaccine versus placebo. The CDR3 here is CASSGGRISNQPQHF. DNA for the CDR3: TGCGCCAGCAGCGGGGGCAGGATTAGCAATCAGCCCCAGCATTTT.